The present T cell receptor (beta chain) was sequenced within a study of CD8 T cells in ankylosing spondylitis. Findings and limits, study-wide: Matched synovial fluid from ankylosing spondylitis patients was reported to be enriched for disease-linked clones. Seemingly distinctive of ankylosing spondylitis blood was a TCR beta motif formed by eight highly homologous variants.

TCRdb fed the 5' RACE reads into MiXCR, producing one record per CDR3 protein. This table has about 540,000 distinct CDR3 sequences, roughly an eighth appearing once. As for this clonotype: Its target is not known.

What was sequenced was blood, either unsorted or a sorted T cell fraction (not recorded which). The receptor comes from a male donor with ankylosing spondylitis.

The CDR3 sequence is CASIIPSENIQYF. DNA of the CDR3: TGTGCCAGCATCATCCCCTCGGAAAACATTCAGTACTTC. The chain employs TRBV5-5 and TRBJ2-4; no clear D. Trimming pared 6 bases from V and 5 bases from J, leaving 12 bases between. The CDR3 spans 13 residues. Germline CDR1 and CDR2: SGHKS and YYEKEE (reference sequence).